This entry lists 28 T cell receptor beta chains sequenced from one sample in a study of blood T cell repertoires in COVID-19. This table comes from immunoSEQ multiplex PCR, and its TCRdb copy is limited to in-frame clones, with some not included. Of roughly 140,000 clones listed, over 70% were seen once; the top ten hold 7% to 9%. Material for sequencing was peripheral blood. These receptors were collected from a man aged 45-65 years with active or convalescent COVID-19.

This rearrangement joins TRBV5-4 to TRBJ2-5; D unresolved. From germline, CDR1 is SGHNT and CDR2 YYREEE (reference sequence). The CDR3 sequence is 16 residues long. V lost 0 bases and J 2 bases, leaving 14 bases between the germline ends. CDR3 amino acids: CASSLVGVSTQETQYF. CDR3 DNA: TGTGCCAGCAGCTTGGTTGGAGTTTCAACTCAAGAGACCCAGTACTTC.

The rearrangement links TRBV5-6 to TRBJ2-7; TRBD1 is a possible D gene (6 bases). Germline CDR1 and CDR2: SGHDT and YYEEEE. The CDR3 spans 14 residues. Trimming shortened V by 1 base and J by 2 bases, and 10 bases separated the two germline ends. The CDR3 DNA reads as TGTGCCAGCAGCTTGTTAGGGGGAACCTACGAGCAGTACTTC. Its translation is CASSLLGGTYEQYF.

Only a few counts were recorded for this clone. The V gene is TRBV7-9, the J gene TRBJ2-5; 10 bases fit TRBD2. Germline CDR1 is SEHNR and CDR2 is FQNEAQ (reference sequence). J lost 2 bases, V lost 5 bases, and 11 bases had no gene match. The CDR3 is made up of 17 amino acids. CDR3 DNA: TGTGCCAGCAGCCCGGGGGTACTAGCGGGACCGCAAGAGACCCAGTACTTC. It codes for CASSPGVLAGPQETQYF.

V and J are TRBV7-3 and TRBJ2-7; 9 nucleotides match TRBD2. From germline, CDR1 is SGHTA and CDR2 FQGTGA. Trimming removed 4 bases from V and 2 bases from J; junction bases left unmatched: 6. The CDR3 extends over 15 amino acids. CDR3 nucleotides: TGTGCCAGCAGCTCCGGACTAGCGACAACCTACGAGCAGTACTTC. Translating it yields CASSSGLATTYEQYF.

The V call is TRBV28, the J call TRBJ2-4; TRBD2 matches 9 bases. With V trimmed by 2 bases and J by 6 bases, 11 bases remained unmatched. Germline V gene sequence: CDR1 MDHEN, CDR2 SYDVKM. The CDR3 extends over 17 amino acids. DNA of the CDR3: TGTGCCAGCAGTTTAAGTGAGGCGGGAGGGCCCGGAAACATTCAGTACTTC. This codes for CASSLSEAGGPGNIQYF.

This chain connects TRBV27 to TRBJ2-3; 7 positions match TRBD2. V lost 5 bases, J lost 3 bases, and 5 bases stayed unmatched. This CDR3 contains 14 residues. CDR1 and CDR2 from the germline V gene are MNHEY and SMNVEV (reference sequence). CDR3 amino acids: CASSSGIWTDTQYF. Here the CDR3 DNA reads TGTGCCAGCAGTAGCGGGATATGGACAGATACGCAGTATTTT.

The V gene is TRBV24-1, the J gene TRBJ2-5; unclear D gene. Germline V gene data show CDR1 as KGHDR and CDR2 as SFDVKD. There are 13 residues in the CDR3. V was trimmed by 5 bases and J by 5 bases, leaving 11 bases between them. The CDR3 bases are TGTGCCACCAGTGGCCCCCTCGGTGAGACCCAGTACTTC. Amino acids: CATSGPLGETQYF.

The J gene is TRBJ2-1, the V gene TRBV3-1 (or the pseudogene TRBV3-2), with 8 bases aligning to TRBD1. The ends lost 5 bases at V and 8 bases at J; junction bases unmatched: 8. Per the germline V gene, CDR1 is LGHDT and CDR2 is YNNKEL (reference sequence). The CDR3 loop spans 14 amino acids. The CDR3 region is CASSDGQGSHEQFF. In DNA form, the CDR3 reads TGTGCCAGCAGCGACGGACAGGGCAGCCATGAGCAGTTCTTC.

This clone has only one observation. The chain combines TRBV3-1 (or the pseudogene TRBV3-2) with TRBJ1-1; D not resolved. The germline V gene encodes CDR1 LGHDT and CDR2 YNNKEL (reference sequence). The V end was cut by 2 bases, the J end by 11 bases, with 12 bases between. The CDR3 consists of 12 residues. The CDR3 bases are TGTGCCAGCAGCCAATTAAATGGGGAGGCTTTCTTT. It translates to CASSQLNGEAFF.

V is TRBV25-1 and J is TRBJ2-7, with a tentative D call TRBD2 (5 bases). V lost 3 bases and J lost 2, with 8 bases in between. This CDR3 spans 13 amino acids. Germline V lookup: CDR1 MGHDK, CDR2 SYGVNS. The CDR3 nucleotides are TGTGCCAGCAGTGATTACGGGACCTACGAGCAGTACTTC. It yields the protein CASSDYGTYEQYF.

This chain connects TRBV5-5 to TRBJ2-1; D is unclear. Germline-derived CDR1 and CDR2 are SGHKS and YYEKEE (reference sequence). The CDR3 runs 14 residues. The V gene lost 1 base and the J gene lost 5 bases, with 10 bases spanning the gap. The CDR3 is CASSLRPPNNEQFF. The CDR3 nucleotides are TGTGCCAGCAGCTTGCGCCCTCCTAACAATGAGCAGTTCTTC.

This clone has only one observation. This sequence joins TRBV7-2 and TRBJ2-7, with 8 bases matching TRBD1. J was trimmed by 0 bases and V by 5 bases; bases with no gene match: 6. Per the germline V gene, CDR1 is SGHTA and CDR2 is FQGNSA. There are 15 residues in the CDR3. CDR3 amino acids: CASSPRTGSSYEQYF. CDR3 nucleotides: TGTGCCAGCAGCCCGCGGACAGGGAGCTCCTACGAGCAGTACTTC. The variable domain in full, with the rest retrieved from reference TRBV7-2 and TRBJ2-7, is GAGVSQSPSNKVTEKGKDVELRCDPISGHTALYWYRQSLGQGLEFLIYFQGNSAPDKSGLPSDRFSAERTGGSVSTLTIQRTQQEDSAVYLCASSPRTGSSYEQYFGPGTRLTVT.

The CDR3 sequence is CASSLRTGNNEKLFF. DNA for the CDR3: TGTGCCAGCAGCCTTCGGACAGGGAATAATGAAAAACTGTTTTTT. The chain joins TRBV21-1 to TRBJ1-4; the table's TRBD1 call for D was not verified on the DNA. TRBV21-1 is marked as a pseudogene. The CDR3 has 15 residues.

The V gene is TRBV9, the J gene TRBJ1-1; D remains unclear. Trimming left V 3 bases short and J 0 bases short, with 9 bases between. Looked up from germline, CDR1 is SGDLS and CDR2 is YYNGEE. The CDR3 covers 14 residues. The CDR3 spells CASSARGMNTEAFF. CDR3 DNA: TGTGCCAGCAGCGCCCGAGGAATGAACACTGAAGCTTTCTTT.

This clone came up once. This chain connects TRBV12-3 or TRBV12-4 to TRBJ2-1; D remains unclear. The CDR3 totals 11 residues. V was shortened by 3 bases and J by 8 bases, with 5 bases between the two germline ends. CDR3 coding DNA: TGTGCCAGCAGTTTTGGCCATGAGCAGTTCTTC. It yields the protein CASSFGHEQFF.

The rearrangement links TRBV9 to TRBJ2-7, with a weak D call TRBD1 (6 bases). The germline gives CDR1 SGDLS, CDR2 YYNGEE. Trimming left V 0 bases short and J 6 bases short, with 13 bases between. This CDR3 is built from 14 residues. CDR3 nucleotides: TGTGCCAGCAGCGTAGATCTGGGGGCAGGCGAGCAGTACTTC. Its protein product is CASSVDLGAGEQYF.

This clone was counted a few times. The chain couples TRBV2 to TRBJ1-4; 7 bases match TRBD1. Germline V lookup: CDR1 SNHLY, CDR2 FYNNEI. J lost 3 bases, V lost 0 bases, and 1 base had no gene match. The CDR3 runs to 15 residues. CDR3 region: CASSEAGTANEKLFF. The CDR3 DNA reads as TGTGCCAGCAGTGAAGCCGGGACAGCTAATGAAAAACTGTTTTTT.

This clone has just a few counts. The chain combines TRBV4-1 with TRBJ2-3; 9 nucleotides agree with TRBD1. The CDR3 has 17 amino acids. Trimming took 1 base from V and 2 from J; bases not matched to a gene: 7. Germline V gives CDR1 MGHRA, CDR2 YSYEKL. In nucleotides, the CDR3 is TGCGCCAGCAGCCAAGCGCCTGGGACAGGGACCACAGATACGCAGTATTTT. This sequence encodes CASSQAPGTGTTDTQYF.

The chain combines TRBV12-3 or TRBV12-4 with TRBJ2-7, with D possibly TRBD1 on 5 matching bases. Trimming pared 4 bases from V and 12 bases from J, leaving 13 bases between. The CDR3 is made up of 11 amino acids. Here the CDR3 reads CASSSGRARYF. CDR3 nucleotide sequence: TGTGCCAGCAGTTCGGGCAGGGCTCGGTACTTC.

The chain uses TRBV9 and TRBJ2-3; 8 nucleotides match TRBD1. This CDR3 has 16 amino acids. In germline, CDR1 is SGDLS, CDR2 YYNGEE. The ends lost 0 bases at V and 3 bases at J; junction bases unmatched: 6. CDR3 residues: CASSVGPGGRTDTQYF. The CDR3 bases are TGTGCCAGCAGCGTAGGTCCAGGGGGCCGTACAGATACGCAGTATTTT.

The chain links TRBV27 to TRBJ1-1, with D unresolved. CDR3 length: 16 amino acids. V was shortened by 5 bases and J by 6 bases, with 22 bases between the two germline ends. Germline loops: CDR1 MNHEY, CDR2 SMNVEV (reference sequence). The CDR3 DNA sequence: TGTGCCAGCAGTCCAAGATCCCTAGGAGCGGGTTCTGAAGCTTTCTTT. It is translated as CASSPRSLGAGSEAFF.

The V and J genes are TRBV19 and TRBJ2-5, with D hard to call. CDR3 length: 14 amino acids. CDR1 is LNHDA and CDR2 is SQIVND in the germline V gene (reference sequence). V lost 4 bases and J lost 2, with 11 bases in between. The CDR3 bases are TGTGCCAGTAGTAGGTCTAGAGATCAAGAGACCCAGTACTTC. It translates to CASSRSRDQETQYF.

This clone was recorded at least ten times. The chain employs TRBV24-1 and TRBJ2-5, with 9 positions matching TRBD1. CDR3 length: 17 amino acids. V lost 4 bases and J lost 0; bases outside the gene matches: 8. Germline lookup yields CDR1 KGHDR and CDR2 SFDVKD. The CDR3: CATSDPGQGRYQETQYF. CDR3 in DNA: TGTGCCACCAGTGACCCCGGACAGGGGCGGTACCAAGAGACCCAGTACTTC.

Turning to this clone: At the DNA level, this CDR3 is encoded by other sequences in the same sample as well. The CDR3 loop reads CASSPGTAYEQYF. CDR3 bases: TGTGCCAGCTCACCCGGGACAGCTTACGAGCAGTACTTC. This sequence joins TRBV18 and TRBJ2-7, with 7 bases lining up with TRBD1. The CDR3 extends over 13 amino acids. V lost 3 bases to trimming and J lost 4 bases; unmatched junction nucleotides: 3. CDR1 KGHSH and CDR2 LQKENI come from the germline V gene.

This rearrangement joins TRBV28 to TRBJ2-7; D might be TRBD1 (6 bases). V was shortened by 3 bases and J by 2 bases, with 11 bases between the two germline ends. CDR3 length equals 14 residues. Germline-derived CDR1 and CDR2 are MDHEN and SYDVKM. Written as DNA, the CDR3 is TGTGCCAGCAGTTTCCTGGCAGGGGCCTACGAGCAGTACTTC. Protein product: CASSFLAGAYEQYF. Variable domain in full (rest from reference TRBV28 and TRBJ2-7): DVKVTQSSRYLVKRTGEKVFLECVQDMDHENMFWYRQDPGLGLRLIYFSYDVKMKEKGDIPEGYSVSREKKERFSLILESASTNQTSMYLCASSFLAGAYEQYFGPGTRLTVT.

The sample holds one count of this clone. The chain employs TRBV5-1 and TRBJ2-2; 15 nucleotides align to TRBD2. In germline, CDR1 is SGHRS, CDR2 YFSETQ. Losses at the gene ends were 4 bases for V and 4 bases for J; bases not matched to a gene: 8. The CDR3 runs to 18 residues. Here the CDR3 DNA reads TGCGCCAGCAGCCCCCGGACTAGCGGGAGGGGTTTCACCGGGGAGCTGTTTTTT. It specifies CASSPRTSGRGFTGELFF.

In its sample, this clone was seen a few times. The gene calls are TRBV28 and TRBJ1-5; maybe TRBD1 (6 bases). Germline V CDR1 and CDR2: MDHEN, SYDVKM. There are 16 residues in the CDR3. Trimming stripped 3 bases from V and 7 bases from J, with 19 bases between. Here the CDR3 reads CASSFKQGRSRQPQHF. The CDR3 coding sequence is TGTGCCAGCAGTTTTAAACAGGGCAGGAGTAGGCAGCCCCAGCATTTT.

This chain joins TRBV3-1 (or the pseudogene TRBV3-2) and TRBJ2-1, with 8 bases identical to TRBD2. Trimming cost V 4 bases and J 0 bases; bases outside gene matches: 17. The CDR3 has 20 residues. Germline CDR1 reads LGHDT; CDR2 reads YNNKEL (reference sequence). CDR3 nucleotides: TGTGCCAGCAGCCCTTGGGGACTAGTAACCCGAGACAGCTCCTACAATGAGCAGTTCTTC. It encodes CASSPWGLVTRDSSYNEQFF.